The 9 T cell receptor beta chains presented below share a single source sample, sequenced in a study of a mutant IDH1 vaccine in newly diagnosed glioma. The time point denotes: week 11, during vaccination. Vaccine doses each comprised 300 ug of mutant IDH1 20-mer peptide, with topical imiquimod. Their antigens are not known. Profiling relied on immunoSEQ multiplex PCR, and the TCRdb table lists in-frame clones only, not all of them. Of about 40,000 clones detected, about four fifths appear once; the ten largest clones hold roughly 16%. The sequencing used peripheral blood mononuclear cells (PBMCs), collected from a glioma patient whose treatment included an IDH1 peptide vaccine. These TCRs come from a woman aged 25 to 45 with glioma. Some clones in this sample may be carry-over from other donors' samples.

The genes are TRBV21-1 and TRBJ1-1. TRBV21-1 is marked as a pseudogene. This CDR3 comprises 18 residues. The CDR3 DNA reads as TGTGCCAGCAGCAAAGGACGCCCCTTTCCATGGCGAAACACTGAAGCTTTCTTT. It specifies CASSKGRPFPWRNTEAFF.

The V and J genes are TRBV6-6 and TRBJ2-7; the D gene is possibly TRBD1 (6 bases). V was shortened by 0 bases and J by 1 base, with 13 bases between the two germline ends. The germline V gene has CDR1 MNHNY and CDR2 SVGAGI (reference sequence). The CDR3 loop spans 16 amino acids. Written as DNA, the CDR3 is TGTGCCAGCAGTTACTCGAAAGTCCAGGGGTCCTACGAGCAGTACTTC. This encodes CASSYSKVQGSYEQYF.

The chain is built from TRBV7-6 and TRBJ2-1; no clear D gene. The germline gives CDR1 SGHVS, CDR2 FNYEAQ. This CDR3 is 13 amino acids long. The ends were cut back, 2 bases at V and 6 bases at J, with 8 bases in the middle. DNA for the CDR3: TGTGCCAGCAGCTTAAGCCTGGGCAATGAGCAGTTCTTC. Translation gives CASSLSLGNEQFF.

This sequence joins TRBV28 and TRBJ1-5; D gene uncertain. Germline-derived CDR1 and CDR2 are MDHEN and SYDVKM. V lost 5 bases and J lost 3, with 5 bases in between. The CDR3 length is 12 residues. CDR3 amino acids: CASSALNQPQHF. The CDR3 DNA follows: TGTGCCAGCAGTGCTCTCAATCAGCCCCAGCATTTT.

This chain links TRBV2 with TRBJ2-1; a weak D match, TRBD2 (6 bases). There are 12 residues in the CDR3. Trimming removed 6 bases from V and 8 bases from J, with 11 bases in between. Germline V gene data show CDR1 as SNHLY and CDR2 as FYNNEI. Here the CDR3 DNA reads TGTGCCAGCAGAACCAGGGAGGATGAGCAGTTCTTC. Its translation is CASRTREDEQFF.

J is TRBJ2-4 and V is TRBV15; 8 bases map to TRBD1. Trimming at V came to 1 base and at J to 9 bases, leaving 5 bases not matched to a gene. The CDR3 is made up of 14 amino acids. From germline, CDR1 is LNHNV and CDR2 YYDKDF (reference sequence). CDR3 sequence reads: CATSRAGGRGIQYF. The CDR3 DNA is TGTGCCACCAGCAGAGCAGGGGGCAGGGGCATTCAGTACTTC. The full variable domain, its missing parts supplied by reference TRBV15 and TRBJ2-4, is DAMVIQNPRYQVTQFGKPVTLSCSQTLNHNVMYWYQQKSSQAPKLLFHYYDKDFNNEADTPDNFQSRRPNTSFCFLDIRSPGLGDTAMYLCATSRAGGRGIQYFGAGTRLSVL.

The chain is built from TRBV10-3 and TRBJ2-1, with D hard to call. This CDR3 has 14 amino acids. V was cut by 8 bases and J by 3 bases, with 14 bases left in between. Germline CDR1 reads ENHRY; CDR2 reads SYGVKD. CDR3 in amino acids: CAIVYSALYNEQFF. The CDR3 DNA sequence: TGTGCCATCGTCTACAGCGCCCTCTACAATGAGCAGTTCTTC.

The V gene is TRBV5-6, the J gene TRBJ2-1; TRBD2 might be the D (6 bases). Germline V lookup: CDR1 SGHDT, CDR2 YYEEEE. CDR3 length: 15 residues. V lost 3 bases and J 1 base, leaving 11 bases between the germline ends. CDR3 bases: TGTGCCAGCAGCTCCGGGGGAAGGTCCTACAATGAGCAGTTCTTC. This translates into CASSSGGRSYNEQFF.

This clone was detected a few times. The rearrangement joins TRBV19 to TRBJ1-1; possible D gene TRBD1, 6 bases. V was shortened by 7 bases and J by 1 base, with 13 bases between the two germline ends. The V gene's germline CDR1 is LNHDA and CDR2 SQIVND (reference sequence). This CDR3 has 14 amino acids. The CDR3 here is CASTYEGGNTEAFF. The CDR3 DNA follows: TGTGCCAGTACTTACGAGGGGGGGAACACTGAAGCTTTCTTT.